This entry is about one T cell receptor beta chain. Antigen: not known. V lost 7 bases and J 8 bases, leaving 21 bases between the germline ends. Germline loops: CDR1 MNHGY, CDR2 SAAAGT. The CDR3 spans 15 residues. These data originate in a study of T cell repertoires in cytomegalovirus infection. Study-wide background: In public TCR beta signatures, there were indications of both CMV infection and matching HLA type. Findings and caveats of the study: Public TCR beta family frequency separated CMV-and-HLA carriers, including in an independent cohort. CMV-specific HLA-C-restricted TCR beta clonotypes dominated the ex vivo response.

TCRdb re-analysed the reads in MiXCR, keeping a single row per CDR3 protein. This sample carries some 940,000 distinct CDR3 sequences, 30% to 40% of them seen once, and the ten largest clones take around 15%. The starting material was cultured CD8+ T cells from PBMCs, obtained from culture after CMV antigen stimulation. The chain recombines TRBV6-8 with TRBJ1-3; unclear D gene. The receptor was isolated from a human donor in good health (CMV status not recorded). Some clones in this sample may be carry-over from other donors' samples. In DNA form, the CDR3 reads TGTGCCAGCACTCACGCCGGCCTCTACCAGGACACCATATATTTT. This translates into CASTHAGLYQDTIYF.